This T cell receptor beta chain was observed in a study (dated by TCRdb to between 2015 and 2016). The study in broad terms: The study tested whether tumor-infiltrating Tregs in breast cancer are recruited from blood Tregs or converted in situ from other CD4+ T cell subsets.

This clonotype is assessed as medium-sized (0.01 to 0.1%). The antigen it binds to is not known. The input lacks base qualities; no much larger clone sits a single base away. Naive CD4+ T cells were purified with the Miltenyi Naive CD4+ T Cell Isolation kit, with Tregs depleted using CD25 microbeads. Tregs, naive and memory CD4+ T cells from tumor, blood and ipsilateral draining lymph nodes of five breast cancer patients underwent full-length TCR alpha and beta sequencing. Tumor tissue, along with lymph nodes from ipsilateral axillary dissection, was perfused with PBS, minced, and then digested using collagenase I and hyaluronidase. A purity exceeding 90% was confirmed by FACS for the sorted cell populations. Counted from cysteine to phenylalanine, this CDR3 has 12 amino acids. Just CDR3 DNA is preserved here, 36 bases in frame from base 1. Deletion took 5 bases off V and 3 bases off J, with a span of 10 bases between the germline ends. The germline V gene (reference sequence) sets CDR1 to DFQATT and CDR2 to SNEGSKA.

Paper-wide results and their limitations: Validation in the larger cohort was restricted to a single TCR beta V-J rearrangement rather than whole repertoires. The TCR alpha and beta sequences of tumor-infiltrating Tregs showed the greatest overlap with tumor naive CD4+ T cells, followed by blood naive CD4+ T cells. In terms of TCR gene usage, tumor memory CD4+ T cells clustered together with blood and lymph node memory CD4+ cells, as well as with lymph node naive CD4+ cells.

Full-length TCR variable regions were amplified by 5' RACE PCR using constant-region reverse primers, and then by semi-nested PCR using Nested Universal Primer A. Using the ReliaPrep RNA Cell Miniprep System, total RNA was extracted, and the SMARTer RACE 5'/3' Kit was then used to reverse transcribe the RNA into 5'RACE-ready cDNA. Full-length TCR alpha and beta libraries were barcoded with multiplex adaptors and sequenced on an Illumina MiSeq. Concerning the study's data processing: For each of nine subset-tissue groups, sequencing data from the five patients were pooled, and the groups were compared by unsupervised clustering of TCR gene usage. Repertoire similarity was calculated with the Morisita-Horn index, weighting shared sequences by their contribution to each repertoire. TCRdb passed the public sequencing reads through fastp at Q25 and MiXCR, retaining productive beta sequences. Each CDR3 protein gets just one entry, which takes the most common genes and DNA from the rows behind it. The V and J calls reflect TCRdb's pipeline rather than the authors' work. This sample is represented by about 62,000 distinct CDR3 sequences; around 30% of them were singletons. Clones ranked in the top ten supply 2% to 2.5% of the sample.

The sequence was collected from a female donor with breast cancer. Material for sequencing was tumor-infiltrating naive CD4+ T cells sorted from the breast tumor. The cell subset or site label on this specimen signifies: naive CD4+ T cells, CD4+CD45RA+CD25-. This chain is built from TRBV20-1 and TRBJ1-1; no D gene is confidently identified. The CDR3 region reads CSAPLGYTEAFF. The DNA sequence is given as TGCAGTGCTCCCCTGGGGTACACTGAAGCTTTCTTT.